This TCR beta chain was sequenced for a study of T-cell reconstitution after alpha-beta-depleted transplantation in children. As for this clonotype: Germline and junction disagree at one end, which may indicate a read error.

TCRbeta library construction was performed incorporating unique molecular identifiers. TCRdb analysed the PCR reads with MiXCR anew, one entry per CDR3 protein. The sample has under 140,000 distinct CDR3 sequences, 10% seen once. This CDR3 region has 15 residues. The gene calls are TRBV12-3 or TRBV12-4 and TRBJ2-3, with TRBD2 as a possible D gene (5 bases). This sequence was found in a human donor who donated a stem cell graft to a child with acute lymphoblastic leukemia. The sample was PBMCs from the stem cell graft donor, taken from the stem cell graft. The CDR3 DNA is TGTGCCAGCAGTTTAAGCGACCCTAGCACAGCTACGCAGTATTTT. Translation: CASSLSDPSTATQYF.